Presented here are 9 T cell receptor beta chains from one specimen sequenced in a study of identical twins. TCRdb re-called the 5' RACE reads with MiXCR, one entry per CDR3 protein. The profile shows 1.5 million to 2 million distinct CDR3 sequences, about 30% of them singletons. Sequencing input: cord blood. The receptor set was obtained from a newborn girl in good health.

The chain couples TRBV20-1 to TRBJ1-1; no reliable D call. V lost 1 base, J lost 1 base, and 13 bases lay in between. The CDR3 loop spans 15 amino acids. CDR1 DFQATT and CDR2 SNEGSKA come from the germline V gene (reference sequence). The CDR3 coding sequence is TGCAGTGCTAGAGCAGGAGGGAGGCAGAACACTGAAGCTTTCTTT. Its protein is CSARAGGRQNTEAFF.

The chain recombines TRBV12-3 or TRBV12-4 with TRBJ2-7; 9 nucleotides align to TRBD1. Losses at the gene ends were 4 bases for V and 12 bases for J; bases not matched to a gene: 7. This CDR3 has 12 residues. CDR3 nucleotides: TGTGCCAGCAGTTACAGGGGGCGAGGGCGGTACTTC. It translates to CASSYRGRGRYF.

DNA for the CDR3: TGTGCCAGCAATTTAGCAGGAACCCACAATGAGCAGTTCTTC. This codes for CASNLAGTHNEQFF. The chain uses TRBV2 and TRBJ2-1; D not certain. Germline V gives CDR1 SNHLY, CDR2 FYNNEI. This CDR3 is built from 14 residues. The ends were cut back, 7 bases at V and 5 bases at J, with 15 bases in the middle. Together with reference TRBV2 and TRBJ2-1, the CDR3 gives the full variable domain: EPEVTQTPSHQVTQMGQEVILRCVPISNHLYFYWYRQILGQKVEFLVSFYNNEISEKSEIFDDQFSVERPDGSNFTLKIRSTKLEDSAMYFCASNLAGTHNEQFFGPGTRLTVL.

The gene calls are TRBV6-6 and TRBJ2-5; no clear D. With the DNA end fitting TRBJ2-1 better, the J assignment may be wrong. This CDR3 comprises 14 residues. CDR1 is MNHNY and CDR2 is SVGAGI in the germline V gene (reference sequence). In DNA, the CDR3 is TGTGCCAGCAGTTACGCACTGATCCAAGAGACCCAGTTCTTC. It encodes CASSYALIQETQFF.

This clonotype was counted between two and nine times. The chain links TRBV10-3 to TRBJ1-2; maybe TRBD1 (6 bases). The CDR3 is 16 residues long. From germline, CDR1 is ENHRY and CDR2 SYGVKD. Trimming took 1 base from V and 3 from J, leaving 15 bases between them. CDR3 amino acids: CAISEFMLGQYYGYTF. The CDR3 coding sequence is TGTGCCATCAGTGAGTTTATGCTCGGACAGTACTATGGCTACACCTTC.

The chain uses TRBV6-5 and TRBJ2-1, with D possibly TRBD1 on 6 matching bases. The DNA end is more similar to TRBJ2-7, so the J call may be wrong. Germline V gives CDR1 MNHEY, CDR2 SVGAGI. This CDR3 contains 14 residues. CDR3 sequence: CASSYQGIYNEQYF. The CDR3 nucleotides read TGTGCCAGCAGTTATCAGGGGATCTACAATGAGCAGTACTTC.

V and J are TRBV3-1 and TRBJ1-1; TRBD1 matches 8 bases. Germline assignment: CDR1 LGHDT and CDR2 YNNKEL (reference sequence). The CDR3 runs to 19 residues. With 0 bases clipped from V and 0 bases from J, the junction kept 12 bases outside the gene matches. The CDR3 loop reads CASSQEGPWTGSMNTEAFF. The CDR3 region has the DNA TGTGCCAGCAGCCAAGAGGGGCCTTGGACAGGGAGCATGAACACTGAAGCTTTCTTT. Full variable domain (outside the CDR3, taken from reference TRBV3-1 and TRBJ1-1): DTAVSQTPKYLVTQMGNDKSIKCEQNLGHDTMYWYKQDSKKFLKIMFSYNNKELIINETVPNRFSPKSPDKAHLNLHINSLELGDSAVYFCASSQEGPWTGSMNTEAFFGQGTRLTVV.

J is TRBJ2-1 and V is TRBV12-3 or TRBV12-4, with a tentative D call TRBD2 (5 bases). V lost 4 bases, J lost 2 bases, and 15 bases lay in between. This CDR3 contains 16 residues. CDR3 coding DNA: TGTGCCAGCAGTTCCAGAAGCGGAGGCCCCTACAATGAGCAGTTCTTC. This gives the protein CASSSRSGGPYNEQFF.

The chain has TRBV7-8 and TRBJ2-5; 9 nucleotides agree with TRBD2. CDR3 length equals 17 residues. V lost 4 bases, J lost 4 bases, and 13 bases stayed unmatched. The germline CDR1 and CDR2 sequences are SGHVS and FQNEAQ. CDR3 nucleotides: TGTGCCAGCAGCTCGATTGGGGCATTGACTAGCGGAGAGACCCAGTACTTC. Its translation: CASSSIGALTSGETQYF.